The clone carrying this T cell receptor (beta chain) was seen ten or more times. Trimming pared 4 bases from V and 4 bases from J, leaving 19 bases between. Germline V lookup: CDR1 SGHAT, CDR2 FQNNGV. The CDR3 is 16 amino acids. Other autoimmune diseases, uncontrolled infections, pregnancy or lactation excluded patients from enrollment. This sample is part of a study of Graves' ophthalmopathy and Graves' hyperthyroidism. Amplification from RNA transcripts yielded the TCR beta CDR3 regions. Scientists carried out first-round RT-PCR using HTBI primers and then a second-round multiplex PCR. TCRdb re-called the multiplex PCR reads through MiXCR, storing one row per CDR3 protein. Here the sample spans about 620,000 distinct CDR3 sequences, 20% to 25% being singletons.

The chain recombines TRBV11-2 with TRBJ1-2; no reliable D call. This receptor was taken from a woman under 30 with stable Graves' hyperthyroidism. Some clones in this sample may be carry-over from other donors' samples. Sequencing was done on a sample of peripheral blood. CDR3 region: CASSSLRNEPPYGYTF. The DNA for the CDR3 is TGTGCCAGCAGCTCACTCAGAAACGAACCCCCCTATGGCTACACCTTC.